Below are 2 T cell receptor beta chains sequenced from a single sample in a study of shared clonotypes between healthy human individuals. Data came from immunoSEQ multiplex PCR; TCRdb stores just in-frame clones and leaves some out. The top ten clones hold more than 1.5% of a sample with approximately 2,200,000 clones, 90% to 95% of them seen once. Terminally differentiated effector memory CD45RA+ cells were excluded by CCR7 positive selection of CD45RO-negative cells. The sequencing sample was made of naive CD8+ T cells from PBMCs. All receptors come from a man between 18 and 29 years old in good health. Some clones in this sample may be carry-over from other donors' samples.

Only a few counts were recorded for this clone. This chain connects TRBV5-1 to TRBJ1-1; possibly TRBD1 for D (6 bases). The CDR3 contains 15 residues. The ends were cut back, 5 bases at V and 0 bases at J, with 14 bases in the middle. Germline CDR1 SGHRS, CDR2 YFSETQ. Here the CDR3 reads CASRPDSLMNTEAFF. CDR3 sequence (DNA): TGCGCCAGCAGACCGGACAGTCTAATGAACACTGAAGCTTTCTTT.

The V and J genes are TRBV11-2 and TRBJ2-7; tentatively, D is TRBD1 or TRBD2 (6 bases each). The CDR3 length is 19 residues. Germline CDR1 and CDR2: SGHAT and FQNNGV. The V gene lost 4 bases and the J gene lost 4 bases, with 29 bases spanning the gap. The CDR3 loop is CASSSPLSRFGQGTYEQYF. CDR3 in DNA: TGTGCCAGCAGCTCCCCACTTTCAAGGTTTGGGCAGGGGACTTACGAGCAGTACTTC.